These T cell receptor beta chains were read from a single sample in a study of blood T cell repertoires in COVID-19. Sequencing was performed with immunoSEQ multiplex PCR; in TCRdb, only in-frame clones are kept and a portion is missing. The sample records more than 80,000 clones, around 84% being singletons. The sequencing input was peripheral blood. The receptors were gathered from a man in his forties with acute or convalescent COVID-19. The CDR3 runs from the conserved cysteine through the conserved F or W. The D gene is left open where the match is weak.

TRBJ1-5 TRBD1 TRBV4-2 TGTGCCAGCAGCGCAACAGGGGTCGGCAAGCCCCAGCATTTT CASSATGVGKPQHF
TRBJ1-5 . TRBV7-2 TGTGCCAGCAGCTTAAATCATCCTGGCTTTAGCAATCAGCCCCAGCATTTT CASSLNHPGFSNQPQHF
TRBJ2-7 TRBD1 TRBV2 TGTGCCGTCCGGACAGGATCTTTAGAGCAGTACTTC CAVRTGSLEQYF
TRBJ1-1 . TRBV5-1 TGCGCCAGCAGCTTGAGAGCGAACACTGAAGCTTTCTTT CASSLRANTEAFF
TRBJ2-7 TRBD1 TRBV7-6 TGTGCCAGCAGCGCCCAGGGGGCCTACGAGCAGTACTTC CASSAQGAYEQYF
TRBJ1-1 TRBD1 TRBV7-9 TGTGCCAGCAGCCCGGACAGGGGGACCATGAACACTGAAGCTTTCTTT CASSPDRGTMNTEAFF
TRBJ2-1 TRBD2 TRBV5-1 TGCGCCAGCAGCTATAGTAGCGGGAGCTCCTACAATGAGCAGTTCTTC CASSYSSGSSYNEQFF
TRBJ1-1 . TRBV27 TGTGCCAGCAGTTTCCAGGGGACCCCCTTGAACACTGAAGCTTTCTTT CASSFQGTPLNTEAFF
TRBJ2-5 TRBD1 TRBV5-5 TGTGCCAGCAGCCCGCGGACAGGGGGCGCGGAGACCCAGTACTTC CASSPRTGGAETQYF
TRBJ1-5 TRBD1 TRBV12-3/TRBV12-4 TGTGCCAGCGGGGACAGCCGCAATCAGCCCCAGCATTTT CASGDSRNQPQHF
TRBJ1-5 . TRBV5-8 TGTGCCAGCAGCACCGGGACACCGACGCCCCAGCATTTT CASSTGTPTPQHF
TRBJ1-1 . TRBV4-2 TGTGCCAGCGGCGGTCCTAATGAAGCTTTCTTT CASGGPNEAFF
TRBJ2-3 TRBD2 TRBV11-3 TGTGCCAGCAGTCCAAACGGACTAGCGGAAAAGTATTTT CASSPNGLAEKYF